The present entry profiles one T cell receptor beta chain with its context. As yet, its antigen is unknown. A sample-barcoded 5' primer and a J-beta primer mix were used in a second PCR of about 7 to 12 cycles. TCRdb itself ran the 5' RACE reads through MiXCR, one entry per CDR3 protein. The sample carries roughly 800,000 distinct CDR3 sequences, about 48% recorded once. The record originates from a study of blood T cells in healthy people across ages. Overall study findings and caveats: Roughly linear age-related decline in beta diversity appeared, significant by age about 40.

From germline, CDR1 is DFQATT and CDR2 SNEGSKA (reference sequence). The V and J ends lost 5 bases and 4 bases respectively, with 18 bases between them. The CDR3 extends over 15 amino acids. V and J are TRBV20-1 and TRBJ2-1, with a tentative D call TRBD2 (5 bases). Sequenced material: blood. This receptor was obtained from a man at least 80 years old in good health. In nucleotides, the CDR3 is TGCAGTGCTCAATCCGCTAGCTGGGGATACAATGAGCAGTTCTTC. It encodes CSAQSASWGYNEQFF.